One sample yielded the 20 T cell receptor beta chains listed below, sequenced in a study of T cell responses to AZD1222 COVID-19 vaccine (dated by TCRdb to about 2021). To prepare the library, the immunoSEQ multiplex PCR assay was applied. The table was pulled from immuneACCESS by TCRdb, which kept in-frame rearrangements only. Such tables lose some clones; where checked, under half of the loss comes from unresolved V genes, and the rest has no known cause. Recorded for this sample are 130,000 or so clones; around 89% of them occurred a single time. 2.9% of the sample goes to the ten largest clones. The meaning of the sample's time point label: baseline before first vaccination. The material was peripheral blood, obtained on day 0 of AZD1222 vaccination. These receptors came from an adult in good health.

In its sample, this clone was seen once. The V gene is TRBV11-2, the J gene TRBJ2-5, with 16 bases identical to TRBD2. J lost 5 bases, V lost 5 bases, and 8 bases had no gene match. Per germline, CDR1 SGHAT and CDR2 FQNNGV. The CDR3 loop spans 17 amino acids. The CDR3 region has the DNA TGTGCCAGCAGCATCGGGACTAGCGGGAGGGGGAGGGAGACCCAGTACTTC. Translation: CASSIGTSGRGRETQYF.

This clone was found a few times. This rearrangement joins TRBV5-1 to TRBJ1-2; D is perhaps TRBD1 (6 bases). The CDR3 runs to 14 residues. Trimming removed 0 bases at V and 8 bases at J, with 14 bases between. Germline V gene data show CDR1 as SGHRS and CDR2 as YFSETQ. In DNA, the CDR3 is TGCGCCAGCAGCTTGGCCGCGGGGGCTGGCGGCTACACCTTC. Translated: CASSLAAGAGGYTF.

The rearrangement links TRBV7-2 to TRBJ2-7, with 9 nucleotides matching TRBD2. The CDR3 contains 15 residues. CDR1 is SGHTA, CDR2 FQGNSA, per germline. The junction had 7 bases not matched to a gene; V was cut back by 4 bases and J by 3 bases. This CDR3 reads CASSSAQRGDYEQYF. CDR3 sequence (DNA): TGTGCCAGCAGCTCAGCACAGCGGGGGGACTACGAGCAGTACTTC. Full variable domain (outside the CDR3, taken from reference TRBV7-2 and TRBJ2-7): GAGVSQSPSNKVTEKGKDVELRCDPISGHTALYWYRQSLGQGLEFLIYFQGNSAPDKSGLPSDRFSAERTGGSVSTLTIQRTQQEDSAVYLCASSSAQRGDYEQYFGPGTRLTVT.

The rearrangement joins TRBV9 to TRBJ2-3; TRBD1 is a possible D gene (6 bases). The germline V and J ends were trimmed by 0 bases and 5 bases, with 10 bases remaining between them. CDR3 length: 14 residues. CDR1 is SGDLS, CDR2 YYNGEE, per germline. In DNA form, the CDR3 reads TGTGCCAGCAGCGTAGCAACAGGGCGAGATACGCAGTATTTT. Translated, it gives CASSVATGRDTQYF.

The V call is TRBV6-1, the J call TRBJ2-6; D may be TRBD1 (5 bases). V shed 0 bases and J shed 3 bases, with 15 bases lying between them. The germline V gene encodes CDR1 MNHNS and CDR2 SASEGT. The CDR3 is 18 residues long. CDR3 sequence reads: CASSEAWQGNGGANVLTF. The CDR3 nucleotides read TGTGCCAGCAGTGAAGCCTGGCAGGGAAATGGTGGGGCCAACGTCCTGACTTTC.

The CDR3 sequence: CASSLQTVADTQYF. CDR3 in DNA: TGTGCCAGCAGTTTACAGACTGTGGCAGATACGCAGTATTTT. The chain joins TRBV28 to TRBJ2-3; unclear D gene. The germline gives CDR1 MDHEN, CDR2 SYDVKM. This CDR3 has 14 amino acids. The V end was cut by 2 bases, the J end by 4 bases, with 10 bases between.

The chain recombines TRBV9 with TRBJ1-5; D call uncertain. The CDR3 is 14 amino acids. Trimming took 0 bases from V and 4 from J, leaving 8 bases between them. Per germline, CDR1 SGDLS and CDR2 YYNGEE. CDR3 protein: CASSVAVANQPQHF. Written as DNA, the CDR3 is TGTGCCAGCAGCGTAGCGGTAGCGAATCAGCCCCAGCATTTT.

The genes are TRBV18 and TRBJ1-4, with a tentative D call TRBD1 (5 bases). The V and J ends lost 2 bases and 6 bases respectively, with 13 bases between them. The CDR3 covers 15 residues. Germline-derived CDR1 and CDR2 are KGHSH and LQKENI. CDR3 region: CASSPVRDLDEKLFF. The CDR3 bases are TGTGCCAGCTCACCAGTCCGGGACTTAGATGAAAAACTGTTTTTT. The full variable domain, completed using reference TRBV18 and TRBJ1-4, is NAGVMQNPRHLVRRRGQEARLRCSPMKGHSHVYWYRQLPEEGLKFMVYLQKENIIDESGMPKERFSAEFPKEGPSILRIQQVVRGDSAAYFCASSPVRDLDEKLFFGSGTQLSVL.

The chain has TRBV14 and TRBJ2-7, with a possible D match to TRBD2 (5 bases). The V gene's germline CDR1 is SGHDN and CDR2 FVKESK. V was cut by 4 bases and J by 7 bases, with 14 bases left in between. The CDR3 consists of 13 residues. The CDR3 nucleotides read TGTGCCAGCAGCCTGATTCAACCGGGAGAGCAGTACTTC. Protein sequence: CASSLIQPGEQYF.

The chain carries TRBV9 and TRBJ2-1; 8 bases are a match to TRBD2. The CDR3 spans 17 residues. Germline CDR1 SGDLS, CDR2 YYNGEE. V dropped 0 bases and J dropped 0; count of bases not matched to a gene: 5. CDR3 coding DNA: TGTGCCAGCAGCGTAGCCAGCGGGGGCTCCTCCTACAATGAGCAGTTCTTC. Encoded protein: CASSVASGGSSYNEQFF.

J is TRBJ2-1 and V is TRBV28, with 10 bases identical to TRBD2. Germline assignment: CDR1 MDHEN and CDR2 SYDVKM. CDR3 length equals 17 residues. Trimming cost V 3 bases and J 7 bases; bases outside gene matches: 12. The CDR3 DNA follows: TGTGCCAGCAGTTTCGAACCGACTAGCGGGCTCAATAATGAGCAGTTCTTC. It yields the protein CASSFEPTSGLNNEQFF.

The gene calls are TRBV28 and TRBJ1-2; D not resolved. The CDR3 is 14 amino acids. Germline V gene lookup returns CDR1 MDHEN and CDR2 SYDVKM. V lost 4 bases to trimming and J lost 4 bases, with 13 bases between them. The CDR3 bases are TGTGCCAGCAGTTGGGTCGGACGGTCCTATGGCTACACCTTC. Its translation: CASSWVGRSYGYTF.

The genes are TRBV5-4 and TRBJ2-1; possibly TRBD2 for D (5 bases). The CDR3 loop spans 10 amino acids. Germline CDR1 SGHNT, CDR2 YYREEE (reference sequence). Deletions cut 7 bases from V and 7 bases from J, with 6 bases between. This chain's CDR3 is CASPGNEQFF. In nucleotides, the CDR3 is TGTGCCAGCCCGGGGAATGAGCAGTTCTTC. The entire variable domain, with the rest obtained from reference TRBV5-4 and TRBJ2-1, is as follows: ETGVTQSPTHLIKTRGQQVTLRCSSQSGHNTVSWYQQALGQGPQFIFQYYREEENGRGNFPPRFSGLQFPNYSSELNVNALELDDSALYLCASPGNEQFFGPGTRLTVL.

J is TRBJ2-1 and V is TRBV19, with 7 bases that match TRBD2. The ends lost 3 bases at V and 9 bases at J; junction bases unmatched: 11. The CDR3 loop spans 15 amino acids. Germline-derived CDR1 and CDR2 are LNHDA and SQIVND (reference sequence). CDR3 nucleotide sequence: TGTGCCAGTAGTATTCGGGCCTTAAGGGAGGGTGAGCAGTTCTTC. This sequence encodes CASSIRALREGEQFF.

V usage is TRBV5-1 and J usage is TRBJ1-6; D might be TRBD1 (5 bases). CDR3 length equals 15 residues. The germline CDR1 and CDR2 sequences are SGHRS and YFSETQ. The ends were cut back, 1 base at V and 4 bases at J, with 9 bases in the middle. The CDR3 reads CASSLYAGYNSPLHF. The CDR3 DNA follows: TGCGCCAGCAGCTTGTATGCAGGGTATAATTCACCCCTCCACTTT.

CDR3 in amino acids: CASSVTGTRTEAFF. The CDR3 DNA sequence: TGTGCCAGCAGTGTAACAGGGACGAGGACTGAAGCTTTCTTT. The chain is built from TRBV28 and TRBJ1-1, with a tentative D call TRBD1 (6 bases). From germline, CDR1 is MDHEN and CDR2 SYDVKM. The CDR3 consists of 14 residues. V was trimmed by 5 bases and J by 5 bases, leaving 15 bases between them. Filled out from reference TRBV28 and TRBJ1-1, the complete variable domain reads DVKVTQSSRYLVKRTGEKVFLECVQDMDHENMFWYRQDPGLGLRLIYFSYDVKMKEKGDIPEGYSVSREKKERFSLILESASTNQTSMYLCASSVTGTRTEAFFGQGTRLTVV.

J is TRBJ1-2 and V is TRBV18; D gene unclear. The length of the CDR3 is 15 residues. Germline CDR1 and CDR2: KGHSH and LQKENI. Trimming removed 0 bases at V and 5 bases at J, with 13 bases between. The CDR3 sequence: CASSPPNLDDYGYTF. In DNA form, the CDR3 reads TGTGCCAGCTCACCACCGAATCTGGACGATTATGGCTACACCTTC.

J is TRBJ2-4 and V is TRBV27; D call uncertain. The CDR3 has 13 residues. Germline V gene sequence: CDR1 MNHEY, CDR2 SMNVEV (reference sequence). Deletions cut 2 bases from V and 6 bases from J, with 8 bases between. The CDR3 reads CASSLSHRNIQYF. As DNA, the CDR3 is TGTGCCAGCAGTTTAAGTCACAGAAACATTCAGTACTTC.

J is TRBJ1-1 and V is TRBV5-1, with 7 bases lining up with TRBD1. CDR1 is SGHRS and CDR2 is YFSETQ in the germline V gene. V lost 1 base and J lost 0; bases outside the gene matches: 0. The CDR3 is made up of 14 amino acids. CDR3: CASSLTGVNTEAFF. The CDR3 DNA sequence: TGCGCCAGCAGCTTGACAGGGGTGAACACTGAAGCTTTCTTT. Using reference TRBV5-1 and TRBJ1-1 for the parts outside the CDR3, the full variable domain is KAGVTQTPRYLIKTRGQQVTLSCSPISGHRSVSWYQQTPGQGLQFLFEYFSETQRNKGNFPGRFSGRQFSNSRSEMNVSTLELGDSALYLCASSLTGVNTEAFFGQGTRLTVV.

This chain joins TRBV4-1 and TRBJ2-7, with D possibly being TRBD1 or TRBD2 (5 bases each). V gave up 1 base and J gave up 1 base, with 17 bases separating them. CDR1 and CDR2 (germline): MGHRA, YSYEKL. CDR3 length: 17 amino acids. The DNA of the CDR3 is TGCGCCAGCAGCCAAGGGCCGCTGGGACGGGAATCCTACGAGCAGTACTTC. Protein product: CASSQGPLGRESYEQYF.